This TCR beta chain was documented in a study of human T cells and chemical hapten exposure. TCRdb used MiXCR to reprocess the RACE reads, holding one entry per CDR3 protein. The data contain more than 70,000 distinct CDR3 sequences, approximately 9% of them seen just once; the ten biggest clones take up 2.9%. Time point meaning: healthy volunteer bleed at 2 weeks. Extraction yielded total RNA from whole blood (unfractionated). Overall study results and limits: Sensitization with DPC brought no change to TCRs above 1 in 1000 in frequency.

In this sample, this clonotype turned up a few times. Its specificity is unknown. V lost 11 bases to trimming and J lost 2 bases, with 13 bases between them. CDR1 and CDR2 from the germline V gene are MNHNY and SVGAGI (reference sequence). CDR3 length: 13 residues. This TCR came from a female donor in good health. Some clones in this sample may be carry-over from other donors' samples. The V gene is TRBV6-6, the J gene TRBJ1-5, with a weak D call TRBD1 (6 bases). The material sequenced was whole blood. CDR3 in amino acids: CAGKGEGNQPQHF. The CDR3 coding sequence is TGTGCCGGTAAGGGGGAGGGCAATCAGCCCCAGCATTTT.